Below, 8 T cell receptor beta chains from the same sample are listed, as sequenced in a study of shared clonotypes between healthy human individuals. Sequencing was performed with immunoSEQ multiplex PCR; in TCRdb, only in-frame clones are kept and a portion is missing. This table holds approximately 500,000 clones, about 78% found once. Sequenced: PBMCs. The source is a woman aged 40 to 49 in good health. Some clones in this sample may be carry-over from other donors' samples.

This clone was found a few times. The chain combines TRBV28 with TRBJ1-5; no reliable D call. This CDR3 region has 18 residues. Germline CDR1 and CDR2: MDHEN and SYDVKM. The V end was cut by 3 bases, the J end by 2 bases, with 20 bases between. The CDR3 DNA follows: TGTGCCAGCAGTTTGGGAGTTGGAACCGTTGTGGGCAATCAGCCCCAGCATTTT. Translating it yields CASSLGVGTVVGNQPQHF.

The rearrangement uses TRBV30 and TRBJ2-6, with D unresolved. In germline, CDR1 is GTSNPN, CDR2 SVGIG (reference sequence). V was shortened by 1 base and J by 1 base, with 14 bases between the two germline ends. CDR3 size: 17 residues. CDR3 DNA: TGTGCCTGGAGTGGTATATTCGGGCAGTCTGGGGCCAACGTCCTGACTTTC. It translates to CAWSGIFGQSGANVLTF.

The chain combines TRBV11-2 with TRBJ2-1, with 10 bases lining up with TRBD1. This CDR3 contains 16 residues. Germline values: CDR1 SGHAT, CDR2 FQNNGV. Trimming took 3 bases from V and 8 from J; bases not matched to a gene: 10. CDR3 sequence reads: CASSFGPDRGGDEQFF. CDR3 nucleotide sequence: TGTGCCAGCAGCTTTGGCCCGGACAGGGGGGGCGATGAGCAGTTCTTC.

As for this clone: The same CDR3 also results from other DNA sequences found in this sample. The chain is built from TRBV19 and TRBJ1-5; 8 bases match TRBD1. This CDR3 spans 13 amino acids. Germline lookup yields CDR1 LNHDA and CDR2 SQIVND (reference sequence). The V segment lost 6 bases and the J segment 6 bases; nucleotides outside the gene matches: 4. CDR3 protein: CASSPDRVQPQHF. The CDR3 nucleotides are TGTGCCAGTAGCCCGGACAGGGTTCAGCCCCAGCATTTT.

The V gene is TRBV10-3, the J gene TRBJ1-1, with 11 bases fitting TRBD1. The CDR3 has 17 residues. The trim removed 6 bases at V and 4 bases at J, leaving 13 bases unmatched. Per germline, CDR1 ENHRY and CDR2 SYGVKD. The CDR3 nucleotides are TGTGCCATCAGGGAGGGACAGGGGGTGACCTTTGGCACTGAAGCTTTCTTT. It encodes CAIREGQGVTFGTEAFF.

The chain uses TRBV6-1 and TRBJ2-7; TRBD2 matches at 12 bases. J lost 6 bases, V lost 6 bases, and 6 bases had no gene match. CDR1 and CDR2 from the germline V gene are MNHNS and SASEGT. CDR3 length: 14 residues. The CDR3 DNA is TGTGCCAGCAGGACTAGCGGGAGTTTCGGCGAGCAGTACTTC. It encodes CASRTSGSFGEQYF.

The chain has TRBV4-3 and TRBJ1-2; D unclear. The length of the CDR3 is 15 residues. CDR1 LGHNA and CDR2 YSLEER come from the germline V gene. The germline V and J ends were trimmed by 1 base and 2 bases, with 11 bases remaining between them. The DNA of the CDR3 is TGCGCCAGCAGCCAAGCGCCCGGGAGCAACTATGGCTACACCTTC. This encodes CASSQAPGSNYGYTF.

This chain joins TRBV7-2 and TRBJ2-7, with TRBD2 identical over 9 bases. This CDR3 comprises 16 residues. Germline CDR1 is SGHTA and CDR2 is FQGNSA. With V trimmed by 5 bases and J by 1 base, 9 bases remained unmatched. CDR3 DNA: TGTGCCAGCAGCCCGACTAGCGGTTATCTTTCCTACGAGCAGTACTTC. It yields the protein CASSPTSGYLSYEQYF.